What follows are 21 T cell receptor beta chains derived from one specimen sequenced in a study of control samples from healthy donors and cancer patients. Generated by immunoSEQ multiplex PCR, the TCRdb table keeps only in-frame clones and is missing some. The table shows some 150,000 clones, with 93% occurring only once. The sequenced material came from blood. These receptors originate from a woman between 55 and 75 years old in good health.

The chain is built from TRBV29-1 and TRBJ1-2; 8 nucleotides align to TRBD1. After removal of 6 bases from V and 5 bases from J, the junction contained 8 bases not matched to a gene. Germline-derived CDR1 and CDR2 are SQVTM and ANQGSEA. The CDR3 is 13 residues long. The CDR3, as DNA: TGCAGCGTGGACACGGACAGGGCGTATGGCTACACCTTC. Translation: CSVDTDRAYGYTF.

The chain carries TRBV18 and TRBJ2-1; D is perhaps TRBD1 or TRBD2 (5 bases each). Per germline, CDR1 KGHSH and CDR2 LQKENI. CDR3 length: 16 residues. V was pared by 0 bases and J by 5 bases, with 14 bases between. CDR3 loop: CASSPPFYQGHNEQFF. The CDR3 bases are TGTGCCAGCTCACCACCTTTCTACCAGGGACACAATGAGCAGTTCTTC.

The chain is built from TRBV19 and TRBJ1-6, with D unclear. This CDR3 spans 13 amino acids. V lost 3 bases, J lost 8 bases, and 8 bases lay in between. The germline V gene encodes CDR1 LNHDA and CDR2 SQIVND (reference sequence). This CDR3 is CASSMPWDSPLHF. The CDR3, as DNA: TGTGCCAGTAGTATGCCCTGGGATTCACCCCTCCACTTT.

The chain carries TRBV4-1 and TRBJ2-3; 11 positions agree with TRBD2. After removal of 4 bases from V and 4 bases from J, the junction contained 4 bases not matched to a gene. Per germline, CDR1 MGHRA and CDR2 YSYEKL. The CDR3 covers 15 residues. The CDR3 coding sequence is TGCGCCAGCAGCCTAGCGGGGGGGCCCCCAGATACGCAGTATTTT. Translated, it gives CASSLAGGPPDTQYF.

J is TRBJ2-7 and V is TRBV7-2, with TRBD1 matching 7 bases. The CDR3 is 14 residues long. Germline CDR1 is SGHTA and CDR2 is FQGNSA. The junction had 5 bases not matched to a gene; V was cut back by 4 bases and J by 2 bases. In DNA, the CDR3 is TGTGCCAGCAGCTCAAACAGGGGCCCCTACGAGCAGTACTTC. Amino acid sequence: CASSSNRGPYEQYF. The variable domain in full, completed from reference TRBV7-2 and TRBJ2-7, reads GAGVSQSPSNKVTEKGKDVELRCDPISGHTALYWYRQSLGQGLEFLIYFQGNSAPDKSGLPSDRFSAERTGGSVSTLTIQRTQQEDSAVYLCASSSNRGPYEQYFGPGTRLTVT.

Notes on this clone: Within the sample, other DNA sequences also encode this same CDR3. V gene TRBV29-1 combines with J gene TRBJ1-1; no firm D call. Trimming left V 3 bases short and J 1 base short, with 6 bases between. The CDR3 is 12 amino acids. Looked up from germline, CDR1 is SQVTM and CDR2 is ANQGSEA. CDR3 region: CSVDSGNTEAFF. The CDR3 bases are TGCAGCGTTGACAGCGGGAACACTGAAGCTTTCTTT.

The rearrangement links TRBV6-1 to TRBJ1-4, with unresolved D. V lost 2 bases and J 8 bases, leaving 15 bases between the germline ends. Germline V CDR1 and CDR2: MNHNS, SASEGT. The CDR3 runs 15 residues. CDR3 sequence: CASSESSLGLEKLFF. CDR3 DNA sequence: TGTGCCAGCAGTGAATCGTCCCTAGGGCTCGAAAAACTGTTTTTT.

V is TRBV7-2 and J is TRBJ2-5; TRBD1 agrees at 8 bases. Germline CDR1 SGHTA, CDR2 FQGNSA. The CDR3 spans 15 residues. The V and J ends lost 5 bases and 5 bases, in that order; junction bases with no gene match: 10. CDR3 nucleotides: TGTGCCAGCAGCCCACCCGCAGGGGGCACGGAGACCCAGTACTTC. It specifies CASSPPAGGTETQYF.

This chain uses TRBV5-6 with TRBJ1-6, with 7 positions matching TRBD1. There are 15 residues in the CDR3. The germline V gene has CDR1 SGHDT and CDR2 YYEEEE. After removal of 3 bases from V and 8 bases from J, the junction contained 8 bases not matched to a gene. CDR3 region: CASSSSTGKDSPLHF. DNA of the CDR3: TGTGCCAGCAGCTCATCGACAGGGAAGGATTCACCCCTCCACTTT.

The rearrangement links TRBV6-6 to TRBJ1-2, with a weak D call TRBD1 (5 bases). Germline CDR1 and CDR2: MNHNY and SVGAGI (reference sequence). Trimming cost V 6 bases and J 2 bases, with 13 bases left between them. The CDR3 consists of 14 residues. The CDR3 DNA reads TGTGCCAGCAGCCCTAGCAGGGTGAACTATGGCTACACCTTC. Amino acids: CASSPSRVNYGYTF.

The chain links TRBV19 to TRBJ1-1, with D perhaps TRBD1 (5 bases). Germline V gene data show CDR1 as LNHDA and CDR2 as SQIVND (reference sequence). V gave up 6 bases and J gave up 5 bases, with 19 bases separating them. CDR3 length: 15 amino acids. The CDR3: CASRSSLSGSTEAFF. The CDR3 nucleotides read TGTGCCAGTAGAAGTAGCCTTTCAGGGAGTACTGAAGCTTTCTTT.

This clone was seen a few times. The chain carries TRBV7-2 and TRBJ2-2, with D uncertain. This CDR3 has 11 residues. Trimming took 7 bases from V and 6 from J, leaving 6 bases between them. Germline V CDR1 and CDR2: SGHTA, FQGNSA. The CDR3, as DNA: TGTGCCAGCATCCGAGCCGGGGAGCTGTTTTTT. Its translation is CASIRAGELFF.

This rearrangement joins TRBV25-1 to TRBJ1-4; 7 bases map to TRBD1. Germline CDR1 MGHDK, CDR2 SYGVNS. This CDR3 has 15 residues. V shed 2 bases and J 8 bases; nucleotides not matched to a gene: 8. The CDR3 sequence: CASSEARQGGEKLFF. The CDR3 region has the DNA TGTGCCAGCAGTGAAGCTAGACAGGGAGGAGAAAAACTGTTTTTT.

J is TRBJ2-7 and V is TRBV27, with TRBD1 identical over 8 bases. CDR3 length: 15 residues. J lost 7 bases, V lost 5 bases, and 13 bases had no gene match. Germline V gives CDR1 MNHEY, CDR2 SMNVEV (reference sequence). Here the CDR3 reads CASSERDRSLREQYF. The CDR3 DNA reads as TGTGCCAGCAGTGAACGGGACAGGAGTTTAAGGGAGCAGTACTTC.

The gene calls are TRBV18 and TRBJ1-3; D remains ambiguous. Trimming removed 0 bases from V and 0 bases from J, with 12 bases in between. This CDR3 is built from 17 residues. Germline V lookup: CDR1 KGHSH, CDR2 LQKENI. Here the CDR3 DNA reads TGTGCCAGCTCACCACCTTCCGGGAGCAACTCTGGAAACACCATATATTTT. Translation: CASSPPSGSNSGNTIYF.

The V gene is TRBV7-9, the J gene TRBJ1-6; D is ambiguous. The V gene lost 3 bases and the J gene lost 13 bases, with 10 bases spanning the gap. CDR1 and CDR2 (germline): SEHNR, FQNEAQ (reference sequence). This CDR3 has 12 residues. The CDR3 sequence is CASSFSAQPLHF. The CDR3 bases are TGTGCCAGCAGCTTTTCGGCCCAGCCCCTCCACTTT.

The J gene is TRBJ1-2, the V gene TRBV5-6, with TRBD1 matching over 9 bases. V trimming: 1 base; J trimming: 7 bases; junction bases outside the gene matches: 8. This CDR3 comprises 15 residues. Germline loops: CDR1 SGHDT, CDR2 YYEEEE. The CDR3 reads CASSLSGTGRAGYTF. For the CDR3, the DNA is TGTGCCAGCAGCTTGAGCGGGACAGGGCGGGCTGGCTACACCTTC.

The rearrangement uses TRBV10-3 and TRBJ2-7, with no clear D. V lost 3 bases and J lost 3, with 12 bases in between. The CDR3 has 14 residues. The germline gives CDR1 ENHRY, CDR2 SYGVKD. The CDR3: CAISDSRRVYEQYF. CDR3 DNA sequence: TGTGCCATCAGTGATTCGCGTAGGGTCTACGAGCAGTACTTC.

This chain links TRBV2 with TRBJ1-1; D is ambiguous. With 2 bases removed from V and 4 bases from J, the gap between germline ends came to 14 bases. The CDR3 runs to 15 residues. Germline V CDR1 and CDR2: SNHLY, FYNNEI. CDR3 nucleotide sequence: TGTGCCAGCAGTGAATTTAATCAGGAGAGCACTGAAGCTTTCTTT. This codes for CASSEFNQESTEAFF.

The gene calls are TRBV5-8 and TRBJ1-2; unclear D gene. The CDR3 runs to 13 residues. The V gene lost 4 bases and the J gene lost 8 bases, with 15 bases spanning the gap. Germline CDR1 is SGHTS and CDR2 is YDEGEE. The CDR3 DNA is TGTGCCAGCAGCCCACTTCGGGGTCTCGGCTACACCTTC. This gives the protein CASSPLRGLGYTF.

This clone was seen many times. The genes are TRBV4-1 and TRBJ2-1; a weak D match, TRBD2 (5 bases). The CDR3 has 12 residues. From germline, CDR1 is MGHRA and CDR2 YSYEKL. Deletions cut 0 bases from V and 16 bases from J, with 13 bases between. The CDR3: CASSQDGLKEFF. The CDR3 coding sequence is TGCGCCAGCAGCCAAGACGGACTTAAGGAATTCTTC.